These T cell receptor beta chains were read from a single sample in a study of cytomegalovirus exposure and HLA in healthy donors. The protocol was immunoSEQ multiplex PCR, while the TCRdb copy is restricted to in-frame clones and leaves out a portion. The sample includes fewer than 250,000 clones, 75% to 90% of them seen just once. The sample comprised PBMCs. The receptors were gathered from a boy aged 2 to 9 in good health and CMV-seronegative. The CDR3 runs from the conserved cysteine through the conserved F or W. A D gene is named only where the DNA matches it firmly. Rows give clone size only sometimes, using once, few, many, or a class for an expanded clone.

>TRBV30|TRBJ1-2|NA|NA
CAWSTRTEGSGYGYTF
TGTGCCTGGAGTACCCGGACAGAGGGGTCTGGCTATGGCTACACCTTC
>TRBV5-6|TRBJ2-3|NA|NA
CASSLGDYTQYF
TGTGCCAGCAGCTTGGGGGACTATACGCAGTATTTT
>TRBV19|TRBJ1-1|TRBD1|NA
CASSSGQGGTEAFF
TGTGCCAGTAGTTCGGGACAGGGGGGCACTGAAGCTTTCTTT
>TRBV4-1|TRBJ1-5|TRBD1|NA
CASSQIGQGPEHF
TGCGCCAGCAGCCAAATAGGACAGGGCCCTGAGCATTTT
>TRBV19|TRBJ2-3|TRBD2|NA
CASIGLAGDTQYF
TGTGCCAGTATAGGCCTAGCGGGAGATACGCAGTATTTT
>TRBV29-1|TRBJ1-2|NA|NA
CSVGHTNYGYTF
TGCAGCGTTGGACATACCAACTATGGCTACACCTTC
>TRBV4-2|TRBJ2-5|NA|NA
CASSQDLGPETQYF
TGTGCCAGCAGCCAAGATCTGGGGCCAGAGACCCAGTACTTC
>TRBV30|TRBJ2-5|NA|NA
CAWSRGRGQETQYF
TGTGCCTGGAGCCGGGGGAGAGGTCAAGAGACCCAGTACTTC
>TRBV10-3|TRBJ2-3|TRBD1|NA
CAISESGTGGQRDRTDTQYF
TGTGCCATCAGTGAGTCTGGGACAGGGGGCCAGCGGGACCGCACAGATACGCAGTATTTT
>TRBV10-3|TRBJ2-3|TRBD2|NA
CAISEGGVYTQYF
TGTGCCATCAGTGAGGGGGGGGTATATACGCAGTATTTT
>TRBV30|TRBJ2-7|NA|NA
CAWSETVSYEQYF
TGTGCCTGGAGTGAGACAGTTTCCTACGAGCAGTACTTC
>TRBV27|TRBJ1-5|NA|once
CASSSLPQGPPQPQHF
TGTGCCAGCAGTTCCCTGCCACAGGGTCCCCCTCAGCCCCAGCATTTT
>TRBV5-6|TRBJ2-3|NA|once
CASSYGTYSTDTQYF
TGTGCCAGCAGCTACGGGACTTATAGCACAGATACGCAGTATTTT
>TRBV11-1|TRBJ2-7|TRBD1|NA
CASSPDRGYYEQYF
TGTGCCAGCAGCCCAGACAGGGGGTACTACGAGCAGTACTTC
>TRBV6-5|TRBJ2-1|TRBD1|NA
CASSFRQGKNNEQFF
TGTGCCAGCAGTTTTAGACAGGGGAAAAACAATGAGCAGTTCTTC
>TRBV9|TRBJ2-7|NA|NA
CASSADPGHPYEQYF
TGTGCCAGCAGCGCGGATCCGGGACACCCATACGAGCAGTACTTC
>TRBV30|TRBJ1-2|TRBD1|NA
CAWSVKSDRAGYGYTF
TGTGCCTGGAGTGTAAAATCTGACAGGGCCGGCTATGGCTACACCTTC
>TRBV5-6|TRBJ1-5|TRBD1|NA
CASSLATGGQPQHF
TGTGCCAGCAGCTTGGCCACAGGGGGTCAGCCCCAGCATTTT
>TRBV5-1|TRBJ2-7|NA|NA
CASSLGGKAYEQYF
TGCGCCAGCAGCTTAGGGGGAAAAGCCTACGAGCAGTACTTC
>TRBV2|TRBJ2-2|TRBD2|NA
CASRNLAGVGTGELFF
TGTGCCAGCAGGAACCTAGCGGGAGTGGGCACCGGGGAGCTGTTTTTT
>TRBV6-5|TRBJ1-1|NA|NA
CASSVTDMNTEAFF
TGTGCCAGCAGTGTGACAGACATGAACACTGAAGCTTTCTTT
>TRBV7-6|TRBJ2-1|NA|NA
CASSLEGRGGEQFF
TGTGCCAGCAGCTTAGAAGGACGGGGTGGTGAGCAGTTCTTC
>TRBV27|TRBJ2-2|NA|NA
CASIGLRGTGELFF
TGTGCCAGCATCGGACTAAGAGGTACCGGGGAGCTGTTTTTT
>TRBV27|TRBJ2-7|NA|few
CASSFGTDSYEQYF
TGTGCCAGCAGTTTTGGGACTGATTCCTACGAGCAGTACTTC
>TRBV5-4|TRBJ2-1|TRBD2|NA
CASSLSGGGGYNEQFF
TGTGCCAGCAGCTTGTCAGGCGGGGGGGGCTACAATGAGCAGTTCTTC
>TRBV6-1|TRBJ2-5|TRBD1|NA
CASSPDREGETQYF
TGTGCCAGCAGCCCGGACAGGGAAGGAGAGACCCAGTACTTC
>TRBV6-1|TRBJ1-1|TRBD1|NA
CASRIRTGLNTEAFF
TGTGCCAGCAGGATACGGACAGGTTTGAACACTGAAGCTTTCTTT
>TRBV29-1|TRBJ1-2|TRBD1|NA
CSVEDWDRDGYTF
TGCAGCGTTGAAGACTGGGACAGGGATGGCTACACCTTC
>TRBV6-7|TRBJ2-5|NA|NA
CASNLRGKETQYF
TGTGCCAGCAACCTACGGGGGAAAGAGACCCAGTACTTC
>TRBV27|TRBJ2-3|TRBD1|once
CASRDRDRVPDTQYF
TGTGCCAGCAGGGACCGGGACAGGGTGCCAGATACGCAGTATTTT
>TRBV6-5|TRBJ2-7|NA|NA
CASNYYDGNSYEQYF
TGTGCCAGCAACTATTACGACGGCAATTCCTACGAGCAGTACTTC
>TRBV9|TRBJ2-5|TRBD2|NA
CASSVDSMGSGGETQYF
TGTGCCAGCAGCGTAGATTCGATGGGTAGCGGGGGAGAGACCCAGTACTTC
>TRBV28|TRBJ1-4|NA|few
CASSSLKKGEKLFF
TGTGCCAGCAGCTCACTCAAAAAGGGGGAAAAACTGTTTTTT
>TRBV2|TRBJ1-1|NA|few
CASSLNRGTEAFF
TGTGCCAGCAGTTTAAATCGGGGAACTGAAGCTTTCTTT
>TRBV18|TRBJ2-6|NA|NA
CASSPARRLSSGANVLTF
TGTGCCAGCTCACCCGCGCGCAGGCTGAGCTCTGGGGCCAACGTCCTGACTTTC
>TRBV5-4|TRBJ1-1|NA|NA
CASSLGEAEAFF
TGTGCCAGCAGCTTGGGCGAAGCTGAAGCTTTCTTT
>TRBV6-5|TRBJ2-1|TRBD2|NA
CASSYLQGGGHNEQFF
TGTGCCAGCAGTTACCTCCAGGGCGGGGGACACAATGAGCAGTTCTTC
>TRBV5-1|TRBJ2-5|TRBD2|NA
CASSLAVRGGAETQYF
TGCGCCAGCAGCTTGGCAGTACGCGGGGGAGCGGAGACCCAGTACTTC
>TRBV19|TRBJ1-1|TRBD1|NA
CASEGQLNTEAFF
TGTGCCAGCGAGGGACAGTTGAACACTGAAGCTTTCTTT
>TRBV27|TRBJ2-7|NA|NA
CASSWGIGGGGEQYF
TGTGCCAGCAGTTGGGGGATTGGGGGAGGAGGCGAGCAGTACTTC
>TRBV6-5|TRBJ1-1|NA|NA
CASSVEGGTEAFF
TGTGCCAGCAGTGTAGAGGGGGGGACTGAAGCTTTCTTT
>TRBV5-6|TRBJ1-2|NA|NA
CASSVQDSYGYPF
TGTGCCAGCAGCGTCCAAGACAGCTATGGCTACCCCTTC
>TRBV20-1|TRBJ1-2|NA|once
CSARDRSGYTF
TGCAGTGCTAGAGATCGTTCTGGCTACACCTTC
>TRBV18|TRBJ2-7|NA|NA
CASAIYDREQYF
TGTGCCAGCGCGATATACGACAGGGAGCAGTACTTC